This passage covers 11 T cell receptor beta chains from one sample sequenced in a study of T cell responses to AZD1222 COVID-19 vaccine (dated by TCRdb to the early 2020s). What the time point label conveys for this sample: baseline before first vaccination. To prepare the library, the immunoSEQ multiplex PCR assay was applied. The table comes from immuneACCESS by way of TCRdb, which keeps in-frame sequences with V and J called. Part of the clones is missing from these tables; in studies checked, under half for an unresolved V gene and the rest for unknown reasons. Here the sample has around 130,000 clones; 90% to 95% occur a single time. The ten largest make up 6% to 7% of the sample. This material consisted of peripheral blood, taken on day 0 of AZD1222 vaccination. These receptors were taken from an adult in good health.

The chain is built from TRBV24-1 and TRBJ2-3; D unresolved. Trimming took off 4 bases at V and 0 bases at J, with 10 bases between the two ends. The germline V gene has CDR1 KGHDR and CDR2 SFDVKD. This CDR3 spans 15 amino acids. The CDR3 DNA sequence: TGTGCCACCAGTGACTGGGTGACTAGCACAGATACGCAGTATTTT. Encoded protein: CATSDWVTSTDTQYF.

The chain links TRBV5-1 to TRBJ1-5, with 10 bases fitting TRBD1. Germline V gene lookup returns CDR1 SGHRS and CDR2 YFSETQ. V lost 0 bases, J lost 0 bases, and 12 bases stayed unmatched. This CDR3 comprises 20 residues. The CDR3 bases are TGCGCCAGCAGCTTGGAGAGCCGGGACAGGGGATACTATAGCAATCAGCCCCAGCATTTT. Protein sequence: CASSLESRDRGYYSNQPQHF.

The DNA of the CDR3 is TGTGCCAGCAGCTTAAAGGTTGCCGGGGAGCTGTTTTTT. Its translation is CASSLKVAGELFF. V and J are TRBV11-2 and TRBJ2-2; D unresolved. Germline V gives CDR1 SGHAT, CDR2 FQNNGV. This CDR3 has 13 amino acids. The ends were cut back, 2 bases at V and 6 bases at J, with 7 bases in the middle.

The CDR3 sequence: CASSLRRREANTGELFF. Written as DNA, the CDR3 is TGTGCCAGCAGCTTAAGACGGCGGGAGGCAAACACCGGGGAGCTGTTTTTT. The chain joins TRBV13 to TRBJ2-2, with TRBD2 matching 8 bases. This CDR3 is 17 amino acids long. Trimming at V came to 2 bases and at J to 2 bases, leaving 7 bases not matched to a gene. Germline V gene data show CDR1 as PRHDT and CDR2 as FYEKMQ (reference sequence). Filled out from reference TRBV13 and TRBJ2-2, the complete variable domain reads AAGVIQSPRHLIKEKRETATLKCYPIPRHDTVYWYQQGPGQDPQFLISFYEKMQSDKGSIPDRFSAQQFSDYHSELNMSSLELGDSALYFCASSLRRREANTGELFFGEGSRLTVL.

This chain joins TRBV6-2 or TRBV6-3 and TRBJ2-7; D gene uncertain. The V and J ends lost 0 bases and 1 base respectively, with 1 base between them. Germline V CDR1 and CDR2: MNHEY, SVGEGT. CDR3 length: 12 residues. The CDR3 region is CASSYSSYEQYF. In DNA, the CDR3 is TGTGCCAGCAGTTACTCTTCCTACGAGCAGTACTTC.

This chain uses TRBV6-5 with TRBJ1-1; D unresolved. Looked up from germline, CDR1 is MNHEY and CDR2 is SVGAGI. V lost 6 bases and J 3 bases, leaving 8 bases between the germline ends. The CDR3 covers 12 residues. In DNA, the CDR3 is TGTGCCAGCAGGATAACTTACACTGAAGCTTTCTTT. As protein: CASRITYTEAFF.

CDR3 DNA sequence: TGCAGCGTTGGCAGTTATAATGAAAAACTGTTTTTT. Protein: CSVGSYNEKLFF. This chain links TRBV29-1 with TRBJ1-4, with no clear D. This CDR3 has 12 amino acids. Germline-derived CDR1 and CDR2 are SQVTM and ANQGSEA. The V end was cut by 4 bases, the J end by 4 bases, with 7 bases between.

The V and J genes are TRBV5-1 and TRBJ1-1, with D maybe TRBD1 (5 bases). The CDR3 sequence is 13 residues long. The germline CDR1 and CDR2 sequences are SGHRS and YFSETQ. V dropped 6 bases and J dropped 4 bases, with 13 bases sitting between them. CDR3 sequence reads: CASTDPGTTEAFF. CDR3 DNA sequence: TGCGCCAGCACCGATCCAGGGACCACTGAAGCTTTCTTT.

This sequence joins TRBV15 and TRBJ1-3; TRBD1 matches 8 bases. In germline, CDR1 is LNHNV, CDR2 YYDKDF (reference sequence). The V segment lost 5 bases and the J segment 5 bases; nucleotides outside the gene matches: 8. This CDR3 contains 15 residues. CDR3: CATSSYTGGRNTIYF. The CDR3, as DNA: TGTGCCACCAGCTCGTACACAGGGGGAAGAAACACCATATATTTT.

This chain links TRBV19 with TRBJ1-3, with D unresolved. The CDR3 covers 15 residues. V gave up 7 bases and J gave up 0 bases, with 13 bases separating them. Germline-derived CDR1 and CDR2 are LNHDA and SQIVND (reference sequence). This chain's CDR3 is CASKTKLSSGNTIYF. The DNA of the CDR3 is TGTGCCAGTAAGACAAAGTTGAGCTCTGGAAACACCATATATTTT.

To note about this clone: Sequence at one end of the junction differs from germline and may be a read error. This chain uses TRBV12-3 or TRBV12-4 with TRBJ1-3, with D uncertain. The CDR3 is 13 residues long. The CDR3, as DNA: TGTGCCAGCAGGCCATCCTCTGGGAACACCATATATTTT. As protein: CASRPSSGNTIYF.